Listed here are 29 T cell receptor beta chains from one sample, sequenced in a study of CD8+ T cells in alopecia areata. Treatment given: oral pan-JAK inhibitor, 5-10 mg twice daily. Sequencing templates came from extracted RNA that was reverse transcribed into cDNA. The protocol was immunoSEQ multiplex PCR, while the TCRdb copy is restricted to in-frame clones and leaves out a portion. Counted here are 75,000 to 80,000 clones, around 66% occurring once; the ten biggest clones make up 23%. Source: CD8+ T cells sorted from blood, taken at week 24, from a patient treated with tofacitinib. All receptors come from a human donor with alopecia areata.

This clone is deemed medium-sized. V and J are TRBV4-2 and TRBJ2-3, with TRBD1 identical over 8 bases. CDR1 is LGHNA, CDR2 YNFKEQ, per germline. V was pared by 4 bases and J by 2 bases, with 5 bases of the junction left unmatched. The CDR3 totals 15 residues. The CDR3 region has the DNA TGTGCCAGCAGCCTACAGGGGGAAGTCACAGATACGCAGTATTTT. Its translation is CASSLQGEVTDTQYF.

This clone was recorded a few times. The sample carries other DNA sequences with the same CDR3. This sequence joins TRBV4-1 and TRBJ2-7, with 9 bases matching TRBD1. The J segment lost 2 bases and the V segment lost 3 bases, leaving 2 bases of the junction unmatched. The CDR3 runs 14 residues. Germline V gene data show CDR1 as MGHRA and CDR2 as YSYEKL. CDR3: CASSQDRGTYEQYF. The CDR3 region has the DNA TGCGCCAGCAGCCAGGACAGGGGAACCTACGAGCAGTACTTC.

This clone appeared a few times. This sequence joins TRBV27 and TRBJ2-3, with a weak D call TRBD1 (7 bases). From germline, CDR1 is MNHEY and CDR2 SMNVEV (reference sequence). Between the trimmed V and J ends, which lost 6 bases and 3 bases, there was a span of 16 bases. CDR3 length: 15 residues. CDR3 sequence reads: CASRPGGGGTDTQYF. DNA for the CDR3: TGTGCCAGCAGGCCAGGGGGTGGAGGGACAGATACGCAGTATTTT.

CDR3 sequence: CASSLSPLGRYEQYF. CDR3 coding DNA: TGTGCCAGCAGTTTATCGCCACTAGGACGGTACGAGCAGTACTTC. The chain uses TRBV27 and TRBJ2-7, with a tentative D call TRBD2 (5 bases). Trimming stripped 0 bases from V and 4 bases from J, with 13 bases between. The germline V gene encodes CDR1 MNHEY and CDR2 SMNVEV (reference sequence). The CDR3 consists of 15 residues.

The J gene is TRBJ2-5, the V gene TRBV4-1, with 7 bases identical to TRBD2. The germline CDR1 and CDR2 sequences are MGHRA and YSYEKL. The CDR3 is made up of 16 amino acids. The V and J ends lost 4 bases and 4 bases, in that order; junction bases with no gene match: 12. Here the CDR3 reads CASSPAEGSGGETQYF. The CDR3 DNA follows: TGCGCCAGCAGCCCGGCGGAAGGGTCGGGAGGAGAGACCCAGTACTTC.

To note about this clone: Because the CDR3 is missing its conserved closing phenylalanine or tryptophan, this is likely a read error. The chain's CDR3 is CASSQGTQVAGQPQHL. The CDR3 bases are TGCGCCAGCAGCCAAGGTACCCAGGTTGCGGGCCAGCCCCAGCATCTT. The V gene is TRBV4-3, the J gene TRBJ1-5, with D unclear. Germline assignment: CDR1 LGHNA and CDR2 YSLEER. V was trimmed by 1 base and J by 7 bases, leaving 17 bases between them. This CDR3 has 16 residues.

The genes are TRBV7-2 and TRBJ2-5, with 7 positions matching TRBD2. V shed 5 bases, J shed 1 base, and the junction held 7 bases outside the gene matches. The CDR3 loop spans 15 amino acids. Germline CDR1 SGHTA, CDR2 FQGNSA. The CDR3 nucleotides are TGTGCCAGCAGCAGCCCCGGGGGGACCCAAGAGACCCAGTACTTC. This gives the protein CASSSPGGTQETQYF.

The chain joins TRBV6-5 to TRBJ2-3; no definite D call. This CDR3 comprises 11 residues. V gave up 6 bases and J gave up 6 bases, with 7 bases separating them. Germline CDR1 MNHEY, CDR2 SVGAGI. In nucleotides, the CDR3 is TGTGCCAGCAGCCTTGGGGATACGCAGTATTTT. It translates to CASSLGDTQYF.

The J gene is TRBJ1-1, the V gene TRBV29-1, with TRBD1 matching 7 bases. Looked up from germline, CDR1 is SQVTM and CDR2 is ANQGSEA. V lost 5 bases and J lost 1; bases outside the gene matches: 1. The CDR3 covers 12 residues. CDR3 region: CSVRDRNTEAFF. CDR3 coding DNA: TGCAGCGTTCGGGACAGGAACACTGAAGCTTTCTTT.

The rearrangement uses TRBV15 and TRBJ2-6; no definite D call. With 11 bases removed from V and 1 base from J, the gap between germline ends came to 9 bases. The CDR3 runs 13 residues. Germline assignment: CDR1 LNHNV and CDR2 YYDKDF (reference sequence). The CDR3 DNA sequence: TGTGCCGCGGCGGAGTCTGGGGCCAACGTCCTGACTTTC. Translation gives CAAAESGANVLTF.

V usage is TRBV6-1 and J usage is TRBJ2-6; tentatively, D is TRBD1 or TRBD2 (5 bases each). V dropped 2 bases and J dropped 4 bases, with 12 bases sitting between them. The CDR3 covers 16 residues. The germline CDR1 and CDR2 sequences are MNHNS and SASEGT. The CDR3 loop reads CASSESAGTGANVLTF. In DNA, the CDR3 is TGTGCCAGCAGTGAAAGTGCAGGGACCGGGGCCAACGTCCTGACTTTC.

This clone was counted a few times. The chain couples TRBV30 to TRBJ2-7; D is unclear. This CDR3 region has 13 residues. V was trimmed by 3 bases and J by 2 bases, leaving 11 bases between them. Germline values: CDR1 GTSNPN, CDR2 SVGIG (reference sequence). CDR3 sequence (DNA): TGTGCCTGGAGCGCAGACACTGCCTACGAGCAGTACTTC. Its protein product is CAWSADTAYEQYF.

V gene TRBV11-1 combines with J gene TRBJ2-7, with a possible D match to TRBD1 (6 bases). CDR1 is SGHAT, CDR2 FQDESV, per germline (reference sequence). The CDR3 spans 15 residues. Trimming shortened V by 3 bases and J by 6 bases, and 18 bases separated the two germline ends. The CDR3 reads CASSFYRESPGEQYF. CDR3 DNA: TGTGCCAGCAGCTTCTACAGGGAGTCCCCGGGCGAGCAGTACTTC.

The CDR3 DNA is TGCGCCAGCAGCGGATTAACGGACAAGCACACCGGGGAGCTGTTTTTT. As protein: CASSGLTDKHTGELFF. This chain joins TRBV4-1 and TRBJ2-2; a weak D match, TRBD1 (5 bases). From germline, CDR1 is MGHRA and CDR2 YSYEKL. CDR3 length equals 16 residues. The V end was cut by 5 bases, the J end by 3 bases, with 16 bases between.

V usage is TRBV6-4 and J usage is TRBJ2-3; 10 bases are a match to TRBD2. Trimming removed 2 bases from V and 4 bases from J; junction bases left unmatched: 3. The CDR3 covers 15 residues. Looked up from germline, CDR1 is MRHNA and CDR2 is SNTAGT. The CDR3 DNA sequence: TGTGCCAGCAGTGACAGCGGGGGGGCCCCAGATACGCAGTATTTT. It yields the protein CASSDSGGAPDTQYF.

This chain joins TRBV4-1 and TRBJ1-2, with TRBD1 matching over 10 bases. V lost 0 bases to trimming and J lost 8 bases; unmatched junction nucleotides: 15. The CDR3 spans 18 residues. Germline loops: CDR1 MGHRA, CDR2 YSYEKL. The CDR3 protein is CASSQDVTTGTGAHGYTF. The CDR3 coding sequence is TGCGCCAGCAGCCAAGATGTAACGACAGGGACAGGGGCTCACGGCTACACCTTC.

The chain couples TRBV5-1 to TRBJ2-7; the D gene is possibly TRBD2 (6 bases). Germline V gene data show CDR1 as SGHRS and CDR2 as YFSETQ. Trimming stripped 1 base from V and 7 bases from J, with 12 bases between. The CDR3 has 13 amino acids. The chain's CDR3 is CASSLRRAGEQYF. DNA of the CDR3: TGCGCCAGCAGCTTGCGGCGGGCGGGAGAGCAGTACTTC. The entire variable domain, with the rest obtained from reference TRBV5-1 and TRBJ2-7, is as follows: KAGVTQTPRYLIKTRGQQVTLSCSPISGHRSVSWYQQTPGQGLQFLFEYFSETQRNKGNFPGRFSGRQFSNSRSEMNVSTLELGDSALYLCASSLRRAGEQYFGPGTRLTVT.

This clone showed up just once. DNA of the CDR3: TGTGCCAGCAGCTGGGGGACAGCGCAAAAGGGTGAAAAACTGTTTTTT. Protein product: CASSWGTAQKGEKLFF. The gene calls are TRBV5-6 and TRBJ1-4, with 7 bases matching TRBD1. Germline CDR1 is SGHDT and CDR2 is YYEEEE. V lost 3 bases to trimming and J lost 7 bases; unmatched junction nucleotides: 12. The CDR3 contains 16 residues.

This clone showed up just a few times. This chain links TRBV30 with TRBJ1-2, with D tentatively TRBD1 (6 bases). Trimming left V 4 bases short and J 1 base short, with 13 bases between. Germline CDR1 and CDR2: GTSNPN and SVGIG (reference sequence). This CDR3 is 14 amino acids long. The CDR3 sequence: CAWIPQGYNYGYTF. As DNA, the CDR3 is TGTGCCTGGATTCCCCAGGGGTATAACTATGGCTACACCTTC.

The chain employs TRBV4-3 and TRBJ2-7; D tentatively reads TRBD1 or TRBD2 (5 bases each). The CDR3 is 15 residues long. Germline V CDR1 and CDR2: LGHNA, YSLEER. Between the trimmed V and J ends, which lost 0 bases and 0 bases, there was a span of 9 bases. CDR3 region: CASSQDPGSSYEQYF. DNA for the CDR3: TGCGCCAGCAGCCAAGATCCAGGGAGCTCCTACGAGCAGTACTTC.

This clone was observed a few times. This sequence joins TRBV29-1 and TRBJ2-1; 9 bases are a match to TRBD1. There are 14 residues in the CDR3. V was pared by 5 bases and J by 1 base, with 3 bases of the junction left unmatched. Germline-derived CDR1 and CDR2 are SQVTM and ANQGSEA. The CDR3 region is CSVTGGNSYNEQFF. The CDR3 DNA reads TGCAGCGTTACAGGGGGCAATTCCTACAATGAGCAGTTCTTC.

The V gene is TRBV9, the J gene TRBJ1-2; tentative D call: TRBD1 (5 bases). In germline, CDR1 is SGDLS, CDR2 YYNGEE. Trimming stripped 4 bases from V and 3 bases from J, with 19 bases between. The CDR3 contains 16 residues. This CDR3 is CASSPGWGDEDYGYTF. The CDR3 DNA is TGTGCCAGCAGCCCCGGGTGGGGGGATGAAGACTATGGCTACACCTTC.

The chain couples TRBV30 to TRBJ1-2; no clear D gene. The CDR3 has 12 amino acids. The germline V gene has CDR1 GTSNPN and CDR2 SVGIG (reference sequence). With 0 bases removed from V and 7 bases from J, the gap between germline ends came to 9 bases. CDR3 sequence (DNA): TGTGCCTGGAGTGTTTCGGGAGCTGGCTACACCTTC. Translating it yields CAWSVSGAGYTF.

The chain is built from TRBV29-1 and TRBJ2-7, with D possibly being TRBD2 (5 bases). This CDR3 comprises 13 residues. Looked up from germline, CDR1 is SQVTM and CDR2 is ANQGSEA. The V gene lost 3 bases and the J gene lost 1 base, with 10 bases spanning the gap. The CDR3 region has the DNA TGCAGCGTTGATATCGCGGGTTCCTACGAGCAGTACTTC. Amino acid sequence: CSVDIAGSYEQYF.

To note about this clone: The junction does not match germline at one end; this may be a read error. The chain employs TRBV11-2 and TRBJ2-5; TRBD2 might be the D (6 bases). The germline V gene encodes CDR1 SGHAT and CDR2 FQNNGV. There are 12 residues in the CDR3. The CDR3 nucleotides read TGTGCCAGCAGCTTAGCGGGACTTCATACCCACTTC. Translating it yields CASSLAGLHTHF.

CDR3 residues: CASSQVTGTSDTDTQYF. The DNA for the CDR3 is TGCGCCAGCAGCCAAGTAACCGGGACTAGCGACACAGATACGCAGTATTTT. The chain is built from TRBV4-3 and TRBJ2-3; TRBD2 aligns across 10 bases. Germline assignment: CDR1 LGHNA and CDR2 YSLEER. The CDR3 is 17 residues long. Trimming at V came to 1 base and at J to 2 bases, leaving 6 bases not matched to a gene.

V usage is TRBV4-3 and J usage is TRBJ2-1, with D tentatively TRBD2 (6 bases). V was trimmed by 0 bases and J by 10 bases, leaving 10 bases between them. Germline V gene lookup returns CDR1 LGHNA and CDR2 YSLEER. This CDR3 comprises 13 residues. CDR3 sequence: CASSQDRGGEQFF. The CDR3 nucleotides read TGCGCCAGCAGCCAAGATCGCGGAGGGGAGCAGTTCTTC.

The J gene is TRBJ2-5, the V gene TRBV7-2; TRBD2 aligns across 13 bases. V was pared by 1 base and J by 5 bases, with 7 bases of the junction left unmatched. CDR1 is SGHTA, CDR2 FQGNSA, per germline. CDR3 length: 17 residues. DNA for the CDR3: TGTGCCAGCAGCTTAGTACTAGCGGGGGGGCCTTACGAGACCCAGTACTTC. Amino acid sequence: CASSLVLAGGPYETQYF.

CDR3 sequence: CASSFWTKLSNQPQHF. The CDR3, as DNA: TGTGCCAGTAGTTTCTGGACAAAGCTTAGCAATCAGCCCCAGCATTTT. The V and J genes are TRBV19 and TRBJ1-5; the D gene is possibly TRBD1 (5 bases). CDR1 and CDR2 (germline): LNHDA, SQIVND (reference sequence). CDR3 length: 16 amino acids. Trimming removed 5 bases from V and 0 bases from J, with 14 bases in between.